The 10 T cell receptor beta chains reported below all come from one sample, sequenced in a study of siplizumab effects on memory and regulatory T cells (dated by TCRdb to the late 2010s). Libraries were built with the immunoSEQ multiplex PCR assay. Imported from immuneACCESS, the table was reduced by TCRdb to in-frame sequences with V and J called. These copies leave out some clones; in studies compared against another copy, an unresolved V gene accounts for under half, and the cause of the remainder is not known. Within this sample are some 120,000 clones, with over 85% of them counted one time only. The top ten hold over 0.15% of the sample. Sequencing input: non-Treg CD4+ T cells sorted from blood. The cell subset or site label for this specimen denotes: FACS-sorted unstimulated CD4+ non-regulatory T cells. All receptors derive from a human donor in good health.

The J gene is TRBJ2-2, the V gene TRBV7-3; 7 positions match TRBD1. The CDR3 runs 16 residues. The trim removed 0 bases at V and 4 bases at J, leaving 5 bases unmatched. Germline V gene lookup returns CDR1 SGHTA and CDR2 FQGTGA. CDR3 sequence (DNA): TGTGCCAGCAGCTTAACGTCAGGGGGAATCACCGGGGAGCTGTTTTTT. Translated, it gives CASSLTSGGITGELFF.

The chain uses TRBV6-5 and TRBJ1-6; TRBD1 is a possible D gene (6 bases). The germline CDR1 and CDR2 sequences are MNHEY and SVGAGI. This CDR3 spans 15 amino acids. Trimming took off 8 bases at V and 2 bases at J, with 13 bases between the two ends. The CDR3 DNA follows: TGTGCCAGCCAGAGGGGGGACACCTATAATTCACCCCTCCACTTT. Translated: CASQRGDTYNSPLHF.

The CDR3 sequence is CASSLLSPSGGSLAQETQYF. CDR3 sequence (DNA): TGTGCCAGCAGCTTGCTTTCGCCTAGCGGGGGGTCTCTCGCCCAAGAGACCCAGTACTTC. The gene calls are TRBV7-6 and TRBJ2-5; TRBD2 matches 11 bases. From germline, CDR1 is SGHVS and CDR2 FNYEAQ. The CDR3 has 20 amino acids. Trimming removed 3 bases from V and 1 base from J; junction bases left unmatched: 16.

The chain couples TRBV7-3 to TRBJ2-5; 10 nucleotides agree with TRBD1. Losses at the gene ends were 1 base for V and 5 bases for J; bases not matched to a gene: 7. Germline-derived CDR1 and CDR2 are SGHTA and FQGTGA. This CDR3 has 16 amino acids. As DNA, the CDR3 is TGTGCCAGCAGCTTAATGGGACAGGGGTTGGGGGAGACCCAGTACTTC. Translating gives CASSLMGQGLGETQYF.

The chain uses TRBV4-2 and TRBJ2-7; 7 positions agree with TRBD1. V gave up 4 bases and J gave up 2 bases; unmatched junction bases: 8. Germline V gene data show CDR1 as LGHNA and CDR2 as YNFKEQ. There are 15 residues in the CDR3. The CDR3 region has the DNA TGTGCCAGCAGCCTAGCCGGGACAGCAGCCTACGAGCAGTACTTC. Encoded protein: CASSLAGTAAYEQYF.

The chain recombines TRBV19 with TRBJ2-5; 9 positions agree with TRBD2. Germline V gene lookup returns CDR1 LNHDA and CDR2 SQIVND (reference sequence). The CDR3 consists of 16 residues. V shed 5 bases, J shed 5 bases, and the junction held 12 bases outside the gene matches. This CDR3 reads CASSPRQAGGRETQYF. CDR3 nucleotides: TGTGCCAGTAGTCCCAGGCAAGCGGGGGGAAGGGAGACCCAGTACTTC.

The CDR3 protein is CASSLGGQQETQYF. The DNA for the CDR3 is TGTGCCAGCTCCCTTGGGGGACAGCAAGAGACCCAGTACTTC. The V call is TRBV18, the J call TRBJ2-5; 7 positions match TRBD1. Germline CDR1 reads KGHSH; CDR2 reads LQKENI. Trimming cost V 6 bases and J 2 bases; bases outside gene matches: 6. The CDR3 length is 14 residues.

This rearrangement joins TRBV5-1 to TRBJ2-5; perhaps TRBD2 as D (5 bases). Trimming removed 3 bases at V and 1 base at J, with 13 bases between. The germline V gene encodes CDR1 SGHRS and CDR2 YFSETQ. There are 15 residues in the CDR3. The CDR3 is CASSSTGGSQETQYF. Written as DNA, the CDR3 is TGCGCCAGCAGCTCCACCGGCGGGTCCCAAGAGACCCAGTACTTC. The full variable domain, in which reference TRBV5-1 and TRBJ2-5 provide the parts outside the CDR3, is KAGVTQTPRYLIKTRGQQVTLSCSPISGHRSVSWYQQTPGQGLQFLFEYFSETQRNKGNFPGRFSGRQFSNSRSEMNVSTLELGDSALYLCASSSTGGSQETQYFGPGTRLLVL.

V and J are TRBV10-3 and TRBJ2-7; D call uncertain. V dropped 4 bases and J dropped 2 bases, with 9 bases sitting between them. This CDR3 spans 13 amino acids. Germline CDR1 and CDR2: ENHRY and SYGVKD. CDR3 protein: CAISAQATYEQYF. The CDR3 DNA reads as TGTGCCATCAGTGCCCAGGCTACCTACGAGCAGTACTTC.

The V gene is TRBV28, the J gene TRBJ2-1; 7 nucleotides match TRBD2. The V gene end was trimmed by 3 bases and the J gene end by 4 bases; junction bases not matched to a gene: 3. From germline, CDR1 is MDHEN and CDR2 SYDVKM. This CDR3 comprises 14 residues. Here the CDR3 reads CASSLGGRYNEQFF. CDR3 sequence (DNA): TGTGCCAGCAGTTTGGGGGGGAGGTACAATGAGCAGTTCTTC.